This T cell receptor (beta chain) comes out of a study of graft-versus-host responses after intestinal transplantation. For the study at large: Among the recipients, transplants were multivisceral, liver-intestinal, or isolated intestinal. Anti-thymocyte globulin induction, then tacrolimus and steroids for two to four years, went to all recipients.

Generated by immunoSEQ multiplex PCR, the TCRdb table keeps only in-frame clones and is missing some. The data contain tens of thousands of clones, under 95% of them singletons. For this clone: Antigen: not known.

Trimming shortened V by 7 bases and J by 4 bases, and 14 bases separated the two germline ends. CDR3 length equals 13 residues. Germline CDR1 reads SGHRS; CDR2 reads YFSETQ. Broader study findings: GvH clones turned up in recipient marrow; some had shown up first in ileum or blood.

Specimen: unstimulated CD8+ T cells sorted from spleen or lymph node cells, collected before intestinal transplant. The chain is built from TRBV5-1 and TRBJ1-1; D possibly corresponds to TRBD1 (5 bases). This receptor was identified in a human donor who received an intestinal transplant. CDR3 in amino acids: CASEGQGGTEAFF. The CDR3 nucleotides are TGCGCCAGCGAGGGGCAGGGAGGCACTGAAGCTTTCTTT.